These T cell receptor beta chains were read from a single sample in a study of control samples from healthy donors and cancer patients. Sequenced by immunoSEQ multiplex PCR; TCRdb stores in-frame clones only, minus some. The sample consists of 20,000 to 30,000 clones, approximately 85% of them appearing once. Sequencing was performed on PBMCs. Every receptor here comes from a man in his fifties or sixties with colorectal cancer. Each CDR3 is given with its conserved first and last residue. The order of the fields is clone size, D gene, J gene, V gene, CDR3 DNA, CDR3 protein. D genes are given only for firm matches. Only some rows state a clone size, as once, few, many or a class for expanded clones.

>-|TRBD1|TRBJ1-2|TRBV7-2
TGTGCCAGCAGCTTACGGACAGGGGGAGGTGAGGGCTACACCTTC
CASSLRTGGGEGYTF
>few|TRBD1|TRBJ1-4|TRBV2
TGTGCCAGCAGTGAAATCCGGGACAGTAATGAAAAACTGTTTTTT
CASSEIRDSNEKLFF
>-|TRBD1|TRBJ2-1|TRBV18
TGTGCCAGCTCACCCGTCCGGGACAGCTACAATGAGCAGTTCTTC
CASSPVRDSYNEQFF
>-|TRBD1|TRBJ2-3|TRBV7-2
TGTGCCAGCAGCCTGGACAGGGGAGACACAGATACGCAGTATTTT
CASSLDRGDTDTQYF
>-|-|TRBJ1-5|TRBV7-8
TGTGCCAGCAGCTTAGATAGTGGGGGCTGGGATCAGCCCCAGCATTTT
CASSLDSGGWDQPQHF
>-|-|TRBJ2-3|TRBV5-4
TGTGCCAGCAGCTTGACCCTCAGTTCAGGGCCCTTGCTGGATACGCAGTATTTT
CASSLTLSSGPLLDTQYF
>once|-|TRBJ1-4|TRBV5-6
TGTGCCAGCAGCTTGAAAGGCGCGACTAATGAAAAACTGTTTTTT
CASSLKGATNEKLFF
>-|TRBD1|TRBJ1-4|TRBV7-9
TGTGCCAGCAGCCTGGACAGGGTCGAAAAACTGTTTTTT
CASSLDRVEKLFF
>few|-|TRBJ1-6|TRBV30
TGTGCCTGGAGTAGAGGGTCACCCCTCCACTTT
CAWSRGSPLHF
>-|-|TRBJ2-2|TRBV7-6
TGTGCCAGCAGCCAGGGGACATATAACACCGGGGAGCTGTTTTTT
CASSQGTYNTGELFF
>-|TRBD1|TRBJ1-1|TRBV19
TGTGCCAGTAGTATGAGGGACAGGGAAGCTTTCTTT
CASSMRDREAFF
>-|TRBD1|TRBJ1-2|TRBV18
TGTGCCAGCTCACCACTCAGACAGGGGGACTATGGCTACACCTTC
CASSPLRQGDYGYTF
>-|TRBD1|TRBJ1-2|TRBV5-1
TGCGCCAGCAGGAACGAGGGGGCCTATGGCTACACCTTC
CASRNEGAYGYTF
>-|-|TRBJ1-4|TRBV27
TGTGCCAGCAGTGTAACCCCCCCCGGGAAGGGGATTGAAAAACTGTTTTTT
CASSVTPPGKGIEKLFF